This TCR beta chain was sequenced in a study of blood T cell repertoires in COVID-19. Study as a whole: COVID-19 samples from acute and convalescent phases originated in the United States, Italy and Spain. Nucleic acid was either cDNA or gDNA, and it came from T cells, B-cell-depleted T cells, or PBMCs.

Original processing notes: Reference gene primer amplification in the assay estimated nucleated cell counts. TCRdb's table, derived via immunoSEQ multiplex PCR, lists solely in-frame clones and lacks some. The V and J calls and clone size come from that table; D and trimming were worked out from the DNA. The sample lists roughly 150,000 clones; 85% to 90% were seen once. Germline lookup yields CDR1 LNHDA and CDR2 SQIVND (reference sequence). Trimming took 7 bases from V and 0 from J, leaving 8 bases between them. The length of the CDR3 is 13 residues. This receptor was obtained from a woman in her 40s with acute or convalescent COVID-19. Sequencing used peripheral blood. The chain links TRBV19 to TRBJ2-3; D unclear. The CDR3 reads CASTKSSTDTQYF. CDR3 DNA sequence: TGTGCCAGTACTAAGTCTAGCACAGATACGCAGTATTTT.